This T cell receptor (beta chain) stems from a study of blood T cell repertoires in COVID-19. About the research overall: The samples span acute and convalescent COVID-19 from the United States, Italy and Spain. In each case, the material was cDNA or gDNA derived from T cells, B-cell-depleted T cells, or PBMCs.

Assignments of participants to cohorts depended upon their own reported clinical history. The CDR3 loop spans 14 amino acids. Germline values: CDR1 SNHLY, CDR2 FYNNEI. V was pared by 9 bases and J by 5 bases, with 9 bases of the junction left unmatched. Per the original data handling: Reference gene primer amplification gave estimated nucleated cell counts. Here immunoSEQ multiplex PCR was the method, and the copy in TCRdb shows in-frame clones only, minus some. V and J calls and clone size come straight from that table; D and trimming were deduced from the DNA. The data show about 260,000 clones, around 84% seen once.

The origin of this receptor is a man aged 30-40 years with acute COVID-19. Sequencing was done on a sample of PBMCs or T cells enriched from blood (not recorded which). This chain links TRBV2 with TRBJ2-1, with 8 bases lining up with TRBD1. DNA of the CDR3: TGTGCCAGTTTTGACAGGGGAATCCACAATGAGCAGTTCTTC. Amino acids: CASFDRGIHNEQFF.